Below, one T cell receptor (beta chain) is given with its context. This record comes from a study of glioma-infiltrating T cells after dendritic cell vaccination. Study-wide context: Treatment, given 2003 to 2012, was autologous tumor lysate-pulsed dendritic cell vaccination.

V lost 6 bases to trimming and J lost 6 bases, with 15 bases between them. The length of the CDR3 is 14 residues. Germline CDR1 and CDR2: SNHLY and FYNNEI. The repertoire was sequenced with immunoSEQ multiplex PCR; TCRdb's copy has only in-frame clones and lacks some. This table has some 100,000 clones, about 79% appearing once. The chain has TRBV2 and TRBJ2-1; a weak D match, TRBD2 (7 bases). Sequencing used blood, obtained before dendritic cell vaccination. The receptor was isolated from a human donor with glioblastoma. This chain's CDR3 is CASRVGGGSNEQFF. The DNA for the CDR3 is TGTGCCAGCAGAGTAGGGGGAGGGTCCAATGAGCAGTTCTTC.